The rows below give T cell receptor beta chains drawn from one sample of a study of shared clonotypes between healthy human individuals. The method was immunoSEQ multiplex PCR; TCRdb's version includes in-frame clones alone and lacks a portion of them. Of some 2,000,000 clones in the sample, under 97% were seen once. Material: naive CD4+ T cells sorted from blood. The receptors were sampled from a man younger than 30 in good health. CDR3s include the opening cysteine and the closing phenylalanine or tryptophan. The D gene is left open where the match is weak. The size entry is marked missing in some rows and otherwise reads once, few, many or a size class.

j_gene,abundance,v_gene,d_gene,CDR3nt,CDR3aa
TRBJ2-7,NA,TRBV19,TRBD1,TGTGCCAGTAGTCCATCCGACAGGGGCAAGTACGAGCAGTACTTC,CASSPSDRGKYEQYF
TRBJ2-3,NA,TRBV19,NA,TGTGCCAGTAGGTCAGGAGATACGCAGTATTTT,CASRSGDTQYF
TRBJ2-5,once,TRBV5-4,NA,TGTGCCAGCAGCAAAGACAGGAACCAAGAGACCCAGTACTTC,CASSKDRNQETQYF
TRBJ1-5,NA,TRBV5-4,NA,TGTGCCAGCAGCTTGGCTGGCACCAGCCAGCCCCAGCATTTT,CASSLAGTSQPQHF
TRBJ2-3,NA,TRBV5-8,NA,TGTGCCAGCAGCTTGGTCTTCGGCAGGGGAAGCACAGATACGCAGTATTTT,CASSLVFGRGSTDTQYF
TRBJ1-5,once,TRBV28,TRBD1,TGTGCCAGCAGTCGGACACAGGGGAATCAGCCCCAGCATTTT,CASSRTQGNQPQHF
TRBJ2-3,NA,TRBV7-6,TRBD1,TGTGCCAGCAGCTTAGGGGGACAGGGTGTAACAGATACGCAGTATTTT,CASSLGGQGVTDTQYF
TRBJ2-1,NA,TRBV30,TRBD2,TGTGCCTGGAGTGTATGGGGCGGGAGCTCCTACAATGAGCAGTTCTTC,CAWSVWGGSSYNEQFF
TRBJ2-7,NA,TRBV6-6,TRBD1,TGTGCCAGCAGTTACGGACAGGCGGTCGAGCAGTACTTC,CASSYGQAVEQYF
TRBJ1-6,NA,TRBV6-5,TRBD1,TGTGCCAGCAGTCGGGACAGAGATAATTCACCCCTCCACTTT,CASSRDRDNSPLHF